The 5 T cell receptor beta chains given below trace back to one sample, sequenced in a study of cytomegalovirus exposure and HLA in healthy donors. Amplification used 60 Vbeta primers and 13 Jbeta primers. Sequencing was performed with immunoSEQ multiplex PCR; in TCRdb, only in-frame clones are kept and a portion is missing. The table lists 180,000 or so clones, over 65% of them singletons. The sample comprised PBMCs. Every receptor here comes from a man aged 18 to 29 in good health and CMV-seronegative.

The chain joins TRBV9 to TRBJ2-1; TRBD2 might be the D (6 bases). CDR1 is SGDLS and CDR2 is YYNGEE in the germline V gene. The CDR3 runs to 14 residues. V was trimmed by 0 bases and J by 9 bases, leaving 13 bases between them. CDR3 protein: CASSVAWLAFEQFF. The CDR3 region has the DNA TGTGCCAGCAGCGTAGCTTGGCTAGCGTTTGAGCAGTTCTTC.

The chain is built from TRBV11-2 and TRBJ1-1, with D unresolved. Germline assignment: CDR1 SGHAT and CDR2 FQNNGV. CDR3 length: 14 amino acids. Trimming pared 4 bases from V and 3 bases from J, leaving 12 bases between. As DNA, the CDR3 is TGTGCCAGCAGCTACGGAAACAGAGACACTGAAGCTTTCTTT. Its translation is CASSYGNRDTEAFF.

The gene calls are TRBV6-5 and TRBJ1-2; tentative D call: TRBD1 (6 bases). Germline V gene lookup returns CDR1 MNHEY and CDR2 SVGAGI. This CDR3 comprises 13 residues. The V gene lost 10 bases and the J gene lost 4 bases, with 16 bases spanning the gap. CDR3 sequence: CATTQQGSYGYTF. DNA of the CDR3: TGTGCCACCACACAACAGGGATCCTATGGCTACACCTTC.

There are a few counts of this clone. This chain links TRBV4-3 with TRBJ2-4, with a weak D call TRBD1 (5 bases). V lost 4 bases and J 1 base, leaving 20 bases between the germline ends. Per germline, CDR1 LGHNA and CDR2 YSLEER. The CDR3 has 18 amino acids. CDR3 nucleotides: TGCGCCAGCAGCCTGAGTGCGACAGTCAAAGGCGCCAAAAACATTCAGTACTTC. Translated: CASSLSATVKGAKNIQYF.

The chain carries TRBV19 and TRBJ1-4; tentatively, D is TRBD1 (6 bases). Trimming removed 8 bases from V and 4 bases from J, with 11 bases in between. Germline assignment: CDR1 LNHDA and CDR2 SQIVND (reference sequence). The CDR3 loop spans 13 amino acids. Written as DNA, the CDR3 is TGTGCCAGTCGGGGACAAAGTAATGAAAAACTGTTTTTT. Protein sequence: CASRGQSNEKLFF.